This paragraph reports one TCR beta chain. The sample originates from a study of shared clonotypes between healthy human individuals. Produced via immunoSEQ multiplex PCR; TCRdb's table is partial and in-frame only. This sample carries about 1.1 million clones, approximately 80% of them seen once, and the ten largest clones take roughly 0.83%. V was pared by 3 bases and J by 0 bases, with 19 bases between. The CDR3 totals 18 residues. CDR1 MDHEN and CDR2 SYDVKM come from the germline V gene. The clonotype originates from a man aged 18 to 35 in good health. Some clones in this sample may be carry-over from other donors' samples. The sequencing sample was made of memory CD4+ T cells from PBMCs. Subset reported: CD45RA-negative fraction. The V call is TRBV28, the J call TRBJ2-3; D gene uncertain. The CDR3 reads CASSLVLKGLVSTDTQYF. The CDR3 bases are TGTGCCAGCAGTTTGGTACTCAAGGGCCTGGTGAGCACAGATACGCAGTATTTT.